This is a list of T cell receptor beta chains from one sample in a study of blood T cell repertoires in COVID-19. Method: immunoSEQ multiplex PCR; TCRdb's copy keeps in-frame clones and lacks some. Counted here are about 120,000 clones, under 90% occurring once; the ten biggest clones make up 3% to 4%. Sequencing was performed on peripheral blood. Receptor source: a man aged 55 to 70 with acute or convalescent COVID-19. Each CDR3 is given with its conserved first and last residue. A D gene is named only where the DNA matches it firmly. For some rows the clone size is stated as once, few or many, or as a class when expanded; others skip it.

NA,TRBJ2-7,NA,TRBV27,TGTGCCACCAGCCCGAAGCGCCTTTACGAGCAGTACTTC,CATSPKRLYEQYF
TRBD1,TRBJ2-1,NA,TRBV5-1,TGCGCCAGCACCAGACAGGGGGCCTACAATGAGCAGTTCTTC,CASTRQGAYNEQFF
TRBD2,TRBJ2-3,once,TRBV6-2/TRBV6-3,TGTGCCAGCAGTTACAAAAAGGGACTAGCGGCTCACACAGATACGCAGTATTTT,CASSYKKGLAAHTDTQYF
TRBD1,TRBJ1-2,once,TRBV24-1,TGTGCCACCAGTGATTCAGGACAGGGGATGGATGTATACACCTTC,CATSDSGQGMDVYTF
NA,TRBJ1-2,NA,TRBV7-3,TGTGCCAGCAGCCCCGGGGAGGGGCGCGGAGGCTACACCTTC,CASSPGEGRGGYTF
TRBD1,TRBJ2-3,NA,TRBV19,TGTGCCAGTAGTACCGACAGGGGGCGAGATACGCAGTATTTT,CASSTDRGRDTQYF
NA,TRBJ2-7,NA,TRBV3-1/TRBV3-2,TGTGCCAGCAGCCTCCCCCATGGCGCGCCCGGACAGCCAGATAGCTCCTACGAGCAGTACTTC,CASSLPHGAPGQPDSSYEQYF
TRBD1,TRBJ1-2,NA,TRBV5-1,TGCGCCAGCAGCCCTTCCCGGACAGGCCCGATGGGCTACACCTTC,CASSPSRTGPMGYTF
NA,TRBJ2-1,once,TRBV19,TGTGCCAGTAGTATCTCGTTCGCGGGTGAGCAGTTCTTC,CASSISFAGEQFF
NA,TRBJ1-2,once,TRBV28,TGTGCCAGCAGTTTACGGGAAGCCCCTAACTATGGCTACACCTTC,CASSLREAPNYGYTF
NA,TRBJ2-5,NA,TRBV16,TGTGCCAGCAGCCGCACCGGGACACCGGTCCAAGAGACCCAGTACTTC,CASSRTGTPVQETQYF
TRBD2,TRBJ2-7,NA,TRBV29-1,TGCAGCGTTGAAGGACTAGCGGGAGTACGGTACTTC,CSVEGLAGVRYF
TRBD1,TRBJ2-2,NA,TRBV28,TGTGCCAGCATTAGAGGGGGCGCGAACACCGGGGAGCTGTTTTTT,CASIRGGANTGELFF
NA,TRBJ1-2,NA,TRBV28,TGTGCCAGCAGTTTATATCCGTCGGATGGCTACACCTTC,CASSLYPSDGYTF
TRBD1,TRBJ1-5,NA,TRBV19,TGTGCCAGTAGTATCACAGGGGTCCGTGGCAGTCAGCCCCAGCATTTT,CASSITGVRGSQPQHF
NA,TRBJ1-6,NA,TRBV3-1/TRBV3-2,TGTGCCAGCAGCCAAGGGGGAGCGTCCTATAATTCACCCCTCCACTTT,CASSQGGASYNSPLHF
NA,TRBJ2-1,NA,TRBV9,TGTGCCAGCAGCTTCCGGGAGAACTACAATGAGCAGTTCTTC,CASSFRENYNEQFF
TRBD2,TRBJ2-1,NA,TRBV27,TGTGCCATCGCCTCTAGCGGGATCTACAATGAGCAGTTCTTC,CAIASSGIYNEQFF
NA,TRBJ1-4,NA,TRBV3-1/TRBV3-2,TGTGCCAGCAGCCTAAGCGAGGGCCGAGGGCTGTTTTTT,CASSLSEGRGLFF
TRBD1,TRBJ1-1,NA,TRBV4-3,TGCGCCAGCAGCCAAGTAACAGGGGGTAACACTGAAGCTTTCTTT,CASSQVTGGNTEAFF
TRBD1,TRBJ2-4,NA,TRBV28,TGTGCCAGCAGTTTAAGGACAGGGGGAGATTATCTAGCCAAAAACATTCAGTACTTC,CASSLRTGGDYLAKNIQYF
TRBD1,TRBJ2-7,NA,TRBV15,TGTGCCACCAGCTCGGGCAGGGGGATTACCTACGAGCAGTACTTC,CATSSGRGITYEQYF
NA,TRBJ2-2,NA,TRBV5-1,TGCGCCAGCAGCTTATCAGGGGACACCGGGGAGCTGTTTTTT,CASSLSGDTGELFF
NA,TRBJ1-2,NA,TRBV3-1/TRBV3-2,TGTGCCAGCAGCCGTAGACATTTCGGGACAACCCTCTGGGGCTACACCTTC,CASSRRHFGTTLWGYTF
NA,TRBJ2-1,NA,TRBV10-3,TGTGCCATCAGGGAGGGGCAGGGAAGGGATGAGCAGTTCTTC,CAIREGQGRDEQFF
TRBD1,TRBJ2-3,NA,TRBV24-1,TGTGCCACCAGTGATCGGGACAGCTCAGGGGATACGCAGTATTTT,CATSDRDSSGDTQYF
NA,TRBJ2-1,NA,TRBV7-2,TGTGCCAGCAGCCCCCTCGGGACATCTTATGAGCAGTTCTTC,CASSPLGTSYEQFF
TRBD2,TRBJ2-1,NA,TRBV5-8,TGTGCCAGCAGCTTGGCGGGACTAGCGGGCAATGAGCAGTTCTTC,CASSLAGLAGNEQFF
NA,TRBJ1-5,NA,TRBV28,TGTGCCAGCAGTTTAAACAGAGGCAATCAGCCCCAGCATTTT,CASSLNRGNQPQHF
TRBD1,TRBJ1-5,NA,TRBV6-2/TRBV6-3,TGTGCCAGCAGTTACCTGACAGGGGAGCCCCAGCATTTT,CASSYLTGEPQHF
TRBD1,TRBJ1-1,NA,TRBV18,TGTGCCAGCTCACCAACGGAGCAGTTACAGGGGAACAAGGACACTGAAGCTTTCTTT,CASSPTEQLQGNKDTEAFF
TRBD1,TRBJ2-2,NA,TRBV15,TGTGCCACCAGCACGGGGACAGGAGCCTACACCGGGGAGCTGTTTTTT,CATSTGTGAYTGELFF
NA,TRBJ2-1,NA,TRBV5-1,TGCGCCAGCAGCTGGACTACCGGAGGTGAGCAGTTCTTC,CASSWTTGGEQFF
TRBD1,TRBJ1-6,NA,TRBV28,TGTGCCAGCACTGCCGACAGGGTCCATTCACCCCTCCACTTT,CASTADRVHSPLHF
TRBD1,TRBJ2-5,NA,TRBV2,TGTGCCAGCAGAACGGACAGGGAGGAAGTAGAGACCCAGTACTTC,CASRTDREEVETQYF
NA,TRBJ2-3,NA,TRBV24-1,TGTGCCACCAGTGTTTCGAGGGGGGGGCCTACAGATACGCAGTATTTT,CATSVSRGGPTDTQYF
NA,TRBJ2-5,NA,TRBV21-1,TGTGCCAGCAGCTTCCTATCCGAAAAAGAGACCCAGTACTTC,CASSFLSEKETQYF
TRBD1,TRBJ1-6,NA,TRBV6-5,TGTGCCAGCAGTTACGAGGGACAGGGTGTTTCACCCCTCCACTTT,CASSYEGQGVSPLHF
NA,TRBJ2-7,once,TRBV7-2,TGTGCCAGCAGCCCCGGGGTCCTCTACGAGCAGTACTTC,CASSPGVLYEQYF
NA,TRBJ1-2,NA,TRBV6-5,TGTGCCAGCAGTTACTCTTCGGGGAAGGGTAACTATGGCTACACCTTC,CASSYSSGKGNYGYTF
NA,TRBJ2-7,NA,TRBV18,TGTGCCAGCTCACCTTCAGGGGATTCCTCCTACGAGCAGTACTTC,CASSPSGDSSYEQYF
NA,TRBJ2-2,NA,TRBV12-3/TRBV12-4,TGTGCCAGCAGTTCTAGAGGGACCGGGGAGCTGTTTTTT,CASSSRGTGELFF